A selection of T cell receptor beta chains follows, all from one sample in a study of blood T cell repertoires in COVID-19. TCRdb keeps only in-frame clones here, not all; method: immunoSEQ multiplex PCR. This table has 250,000 to 350,000 clones, about 89% appearing once. Sequencing used peripheral blood. These receptors were obtained from a man aged 25-40 years with acute or convalescent COVID-19. Both conserved end residues are part of each CDR3. Each record gives: CDR3 DNA, CDR3 protein, clone size, D gene, V gene, J gene, CDR3 length. A D gene is named only where the DNA matches it firmly. Size tells how often a clone was seen (once, few, many) or the class of an expanded clone, and some rows leave it out.

DNA: TGTGCCAGCAGTTTCCCCGGGAGCGCCTACGAGCAGTACTTC
CDR3: CASSFPGSAYEQYF
size: -
D: -
V: TRBV28
J: TRBJ2-7
length: 14

DNA: TGTGCCAGCAGCCAAGACCGTCGCAATCAGCCCCAGCATTTT
CDR3: CASSQDRRNQPQHF
size: few
D: -
V: TRBV4-2
J: TRBJ1-5
length: 14

DNA: TGTGCCTGGAGTCTAAGCCTGGACAGGGCAAGAGTAAACACTGAAGCTTTCTTT
CDR3: CAWSLSLDRARVNTEAFF
size: -
D: TRBD1
V: TRBV30
J: TRBJ1-1
length: 18

DNA: TGCGCCAGCAGCTTGGTTCCCCAGGGCAGGGGGCGAACAACTAATGAAAAACTGTTTTTT
CDR3: CASSLVPQGRGRTTNEKLFF
size: -
D: TRBD1
V: TRBV5-1
J: TRBJ1-4
length: 20

DNA: TGCAGCGTTGAGGAGTGGAAGCACTGTTACTTT
CDR3: CSVEEWKHCYF
size: -
D: -
V: TRBV29-1
J: TRBJ1-1
length: 11

DNA: TGCGCCAGCAGATCCGGGACAACGGACACCGGGGAGCTGTTTTTT
CDR3: CASRSGTTDTGELFF
size: -
D: -
V: TRBV5-1
J: TRBJ2-2
length: 15

DNA: TGTGCCAGCAGTGATAGGGGCCAGGGCGGGGATGGCTACACCTTC
CDR3: CASSDRGQGGDGYTF
size: -
D: -
V: TRBV2
J: TRBJ1-2
length: 15

DNA: TGTGCCAGCAGCTTAGTTGGGACAGGGGGCTTCGAGCAGTACTTC
CDR3: CASSLVGTGGFEQYF
size: -
D: TRBD1
V: TRBV11-2
J: TRBJ2-7
length: 15

DNA: TGTGCCAGCAGTTTAGGGGGCCCTTCTCAGCCCCAGCATTTT
CDR3: CASSLGGPSQPQHF
size: -
D: -
V: TRBV28
J: TRBJ1-5
length: 14

DNA: TGTGCCATCCGATCTACTAGCGGGGGGATTCGAGGCACCGGGGAGCTGTTTTTT
CDR3: CAIRSTSGGIRGTGELFF
size: -
D: TRBD2
V: TRBV27
J: TRBJ2-2
length: 18

DNA: TGTGCCTGGAGAAGAGGGCAGGAGGTGGGATACACCTTC
CDR3: CAWRRGQEVGYTF
size: -
D: -
V: TRBV30
J: TRBJ1-2
length: 13

DNA: TGTGCCAGCAGCCTTGGGGGGGCGTACTCCTACGAGCAGTACTTC
CDR3: CASSLGGAYSYEQYF
size: once
D: -
V: TRBV3-1/TRBV3-2
J: TRBJ2-7
length: 15

DNA: TGTGCCAGCAGCGCTAGGACAGGGGGCAATGAAAAACTGTTTTTT
CDR3: CASSARTGGNEKLFF
size: -
D: TRBD1
V: TRBV9
J: TRBJ1-4
length: 15

DNA: TGTGCTAGTGGTTCAGGGGTATCACCCCTCCACTTT
CDR3: CASGSGVSPLHF
size: -
D: -
V: TRBV12-5
J: TRBJ1-6
length: 12

DNA: TGTGCCAGCAGGGAACAGGGAAGAGGCGAGCAGTACTTC
CDR3: CASREQGRGEQYF
size: -
D: -
V: TRBV2
J: TRBJ2-7
length: 13

DNA: TGCGCCAGCAGCTTGAGACAAACCTACGAGCAGTACTTC
CDR3: CASSLRQTYEQYF
size: -
D: -
V: TRBV5-1
J: TRBJ2-7
length: 13

DNA: TGCAGCGTTGTGCGGACAGGGGTCGGCGAGCAGTACTTC
CDR3: CSVVRTGVGEQYF
size: -
D: TRBD1
V: TRBV29-1
J: TRBJ2-7
length: 13

DNA: TGTGCCAGTAGTATAGATCGGGGAGGCAATCAGCCCCAGCATTTT
CDR3: CASSIDRGGNQPQHF
size: -
D: -
V: TRBV19
J: TRBJ1-5
length: 15

DNA: TGTGCCAGCACCCCAAGCGGGCCTTTTTTCTCTGAAAAACTGTTTTTT
CDR3: CASTPSGPFFSEKLFF
size: -
D: -
V: TRBV28
J: TRBJ1-4
length: 16

DNA: TGTGCCAGCACACCCGGACTAGGCAGCAATGAGCAGTTCTTC
CDR3: CASTPGLGSNEQFF
size: -
D: TRBD2
V: TRBV27
J: TRBJ2-1
length: 14

DNA: TGTGCCATCAGTGGTGGTCAGGCCTATGGCTACACCTTC
CDR3: CAISGGQAYGYTF
size: -
D: -
V: TRBV10-3
J: TRBJ1-2
length: 13

DNA: TGTGCCAGCAGCTTGGACAGACTCTCCTACAATGAGCAGTTCTTC
CDR3: CASSLDRLSYNEQFF
size: -
D: -
V: TRBV7-2
J: TRBJ2-1
length: 15

DNA: TGTGCCAGCAGCTTACTCAGGGCGGGAGATGGCTACACCTTC
CDR3: CASSLLRAGDGYTF
size: -
D: -
V: TRBV11-2
J: TRBJ1-2
length: 14

DNA: TGTGCCAGCGAGGGAGTTTTGGGGGATACGCAGTATTTT
CDR3: CASEGVLGDTQYF
size: -
D: -
V: TRBV2
J: TRBJ2-3
length: 13

DNA: TGTGCCAGCTCATCCGGGTCACCCTCACTCTACAATGAGCAGTTCTTC
CDR3: CASSSGSPSLYNEQFF
size: -
D: -
V: TRBV18
J: TRBJ2-1
length: 16

DNA: TGTGCCAGCAGTTTATGGCCGGGACAGGGGACCTACGAGCAGTACTTC
CDR3: CASSLWPGQGTYEQYF
size: -
D: TRBD1
V: TRBV28
J: TRBJ2-7
length: 16

DNA: TGTGCCAGCAGAATAGAGGGACTAGCTGGGGGTGAGCAGTTCTTC
CDR3: CASRIEGLAGGEQFF
size: -
D: TRBD2
V: TRBV6-4
J: TRBJ2-1
length: 15

DNA: TGTGCCTGGAGTGTATCACAGAGCAATCAGCCCCAGCATTTT
CDR3: CAWSVSQSNQPQHF
size: -
D: -
V: TRBV30
J: TRBJ1-5
length: 14

DNA: TGCGCCAGCAGCCAAGAATTTTCGGCGGCCACCCTTACGTCCTACGAGCAGTACTTC
CDR3: CASSQEFSAATLTSYEQYF
size: -
D: -
V: TRBV4-1
J: TRBJ2-7
length: 19

DNA: TGTGCCAGCAGCCGGGACAGGTGGAATCAGCCCCAGCATTTT
CDR3: CASSRDRWNQPQHF
size: -
D: TRBD1
V: TRBV11-2
J: TRBJ1-5
length: 14

DNA: TGTGCCAGCAGCCGGCGGGACAGGGAATACGGCTACACCTTC
CDR3: CASSRRDREYGYTF
size: once
D: TRBD1
V: TRBV5-4
J: TRBJ1-2
length: 14

DNA: TGTGCCTGGAGTTGGGGAGGCGATCAGCCCCAGCATTTT
CDR3: CAWSWGGDQPQHF
size: -
D: -
V: TRBV30
J: TRBJ1-5
length: 13

DNA: TGTGCCAGCAGCCCCCGGACTAGCGGGCGCGGGGAGCTGTTTTTT
CDR3: CASSPRTSGRGELFF
size: -
D: TRBD2
V: TRBV11-3
J: TRBJ2-2
length: 15

DNA: TGCGCCAGCAGCGGGACAGGGTTCGACACCGGGGAGCTGTTTTTT
CDR3: CASSGTGFDTGELFF
size: -
D: TRBD1
V: TRBV5-1
J: TRBJ2-2
length: 15

DNA: TGTGCCAGTAGTATTCCCGGGACAGCGATCTATGGCTACACCTTC
CDR3: CASSIPGTAIYGYTF
size: -
D: TRBD1
V: TRBV19
J: TRBJ1-2
length: 15

DNA: TGTGCCAGCAGGCTAGGGGGCCGATCCTCCTACGAGCAGTACTTC
CDR3: CASRLGGRSSYEQYF
size: -
D: TRBD1
V: TRBV27
J: TRBJ2-7
length: 15

DNA: TGTGCCAGTAGTATGTCATCACGGACAGGGGCGCAGTATTTT
CDR3: CASSMSSRTGAQYF
size: -
D: TRBD1
V: TRBV19
J: TRBJ2-3
length: 14

DNA: TGCGCCAGCAGCTTGGCCGCACGACAGAATAACTATGGCTACACCTTC
CDR3: CASSLAARQNNYGYTF
size: -
D: -
V: TRBV5-1
J: TRBJ1-2
length: 16

DNA: TGTGCCACCAGTGATTGGGAAGGGGCTGAAGCTTTCTTT
CDR3: CATSDWEGAEAFF
size: -
D: -
V: TRBV24-1
J: TRBJ1-1
length: 13

DNA: TGCGCCAGCAGCCAAGATCGGGGGGGCCTCTCTGGAAACACCATATATTTT
CDR3: CASSQDRGGLSGNTIYF
size: -
D: -
V: TRBV4-1
J: TRBJ1-3
length: 17

DNA: TGTGCCAGCAGCCACAGGGGGGCCCAGTACTTC
CDR3: CASSHRGAQYF
size: -
D: TRBD1
V: TRBV6-5
J: TRBJ2-5
length: 11

DNA: TGTGCCAGCAGCCAAGCAGGGGGAAGGTCCGTCGGGCAGTTCTTC
CDR3: CASSQAGGRSVGQFF
size: -
D: TRBD1
V: TRBV4-2
J: TRBJ2-1
length: 15

DNA: TGTGCCAGCGCGGGAGTCACGAGCTTCGAGCAGTACTTC
CDR3: CASAGVTSFEQYF
size: -
D: TRBD2
V: TRBV7-8
J: TRBJ2-7
length: 13

DNA: TGCAGCGCTGATGTGGCATGGGGGGACACTGAAGCTTTCTTT
CDR3: CSADVAWGDTEAFF
size: -
D: -
V: TRBV29-1
J: TRBJ1-1
length: 14

DNA: TGTGCCGGCCGTTCTGGAAACACCATATATTTT
CDR3: CAGRSGNTIYF
size: few
D: -
V: TRBV21-1
J: TRBJ1-3
length: 11

DNA: TGTGCCAGCAGTAGGGGGAATGAGCAGTTCTTC
CDR3: CASSRGNEQFF
size: -
D: -
V: TRBV12-3/TRBV12-4
J: TRBJ2-1
length: 11